The 20 T cell receptor beta chains below were found in one sample sequenced in a study of CD4 T cells in relation to SARS-CoV-2 and coronaviruses. CD4+ T cells from unexposed donors were obtained before the COVID-19 pandemic (2011-2018). Isolation of CD4+ T cells took place after about 10 days in culture. The repertoire was sequenced with immunoSEQ multiplex PCR; TCRdb's copy has only in-frame clones and lacks some. The data hold fewer than 25,000 clones, with 76% observed a single time. Antigen specificity for these receptors is unknown. The sequencing sample was made of CD4+ T cells from PBMCs, cultured in vitro. The receptors were sampled from a human donor in good health.

This sequence joins TRBV2 and TRBJ2-3; D gene unclear. Germline lookup yields CDR1 SNHLY and CDR2 FYNNEI. The length of the CDR3 is 15 residues. V was clipped by 5 bases and J by 1 base, with 13 bases between them. The CDR3 protein is CASSQTPRGTDTQYF. The CDR3 region has the DNA TGTGCCAGCAGTCAGACCCCCCGGGGCACAGATACGCAGTATTTT.

The V gene is TRBV11-2, the J gene TRBJ1-2; a weak D match, TRBD1 (5 bases). V lost 10 bases to trimming and J lost 4 bases, with 13 bases between them. The V gene's germline CDR1 is SGHAT and CDR2 FQNNGV. This CDR3 region has 12 residues. The CDR3 DNA sequence: TGTGCCATTACCGGGGGGACCTATGGCTACACCTTC. Translation: CAITGGTYGYTF.

The chain uses TRBV18 and TRBJ1-1, with TRBD1 identical over 8 bases. The CDR3 sequence is 17 residues long. Germline V CDR1 and CDR2: KGHSH, LQKENI. J gave up 1 base and V 3 bases, and 10 bases lay outside the gene matches. CDR3 nucleotide sequence: TGTGCCAGCTCACCTGCGGGGACAGGAGCGGGGAACACTGAAGCTTTCTTT. Protein: CASSPAGTGAGNTEAFF.

This clone was observed a handful of times. The chain is built from TRBV6-6 and TRBJ1-5; the match to TRBD1 covers 9 bases. The CDR3 spans 14 residues. J lost 5 bases, V lost 6 bases, and 5 bases had no gene match. Germline CDR1 reads MNHNY; CDR2 reads SVGAGI (reference sequence). The CDR3 DNA reads as TGTGCCAGCAGCAATAGGGACAGGGATCAGCCCCAGCATTTT. Translated, it gives CASSNRDRDQPQHF.

The V call is TRBV20-1, the J call TRBJ2-3; D ambiguous. Germline V gene sequence: CDR1 DFQATT, CDR2 SNEGSKA (reference sequence). Trimming removed 3 bases at V and 5 bases at J, with 3 bases between. The CDR3 loop spans 10 amino acids. CDR3 protein: CSASRDTQYF. Written as DNA, the CDR3 is TGCAGTGCTAGTAGAGATACGCAGTATTTT.

The chain is built from TRBV5-1 and TRBJ1-4; 9 bases fit TRBD1. J gave up 8 bases and V 7 bases, and 6 bases lay outside the gene matches. There are 13 residues in the CDR3. Germline lookup yields CDR1 SGHRS and CDR2 YFSETQ. The CDR3 nucleotides read TGCGCCAGCCGGGACAGGGAGGGGGAAAAACTGTTTTTT. Its translation: CASRDREGEKLFF.

This chain's CDR3 is CASSFDSQYLNTEAFF. The DNA of the CDR3 is TGTGCCAGCAGCTTCGACAGCCAATATCTTAACACTGAAGCTTTCTTT. The chain combines TRBV5-6 with TRBJ1-1; perhaps TRBD1 as D (5 bases). CDR1 is SGHDT and CDR2 is YYEEEE in the germline V gene. Trimming cost V 2 bases and J 2 bases, with 16 bases left between them. This CDR3 region has 16 residues. Variable domain in full (rest from reference TRBV5-6 and TRBJ1-1): DAGVTQSPTHLIKTRGQQVTLRCSPKSGHDTVSWYQQALGQGPQFIFQYYEEEERQRGNFPDRFSGHQFPNYSSELNVNALLLGDSALYLCASSFDSQYLNTEAFFGQGTRLTVV.

This chain uses TRBV28 with TRBJ2-1; 9 bases line up with TRBD1. The V gene end was trimmed by 3 bases and the J gene end by 7 bases; junction bases not matched to a gene: 4. There are 14 residues in the CDR3. The germline CDR1 and CDR2 sequences are MDHEN and SYDVKM. The CDR3 sequence is CASSFGTGRNEQFF. Here the CDR3 DNA reads TGTGCCAGCAGTTTTGGGACAGGGCGAAATGAGCAGTTCTTC.

This clone showed up just once. The V and J genes are TRBV28 and TRBJ2-1, with D tentatively TRBD2 (6 bases). Germline-derived CDR1 and CDR2 are MDHEN and SYDVKM. The CDR3 spans 13 residues. Trimming took off 1 base at V and 10 bases at J, with 11 bases between the two ends. Here the CDR3 DNA reads TGTGCCAGCAGTTTATCGGCGGCGGGGGAGCAGTTCTTC. This translates into CASSLSAAGEQFF.

J is TRBJ1-1 and V is TRBV5-1, with 7 bases aligning to TRBD1. The CDR3 is 15 amino acids. V lost 0 bases, J lost 2 bases, and 4 bases stayed unmatched. Germline CDR1 reads SGHRS; CDR2 reads YFSETQ. CDR3 protein: CASSLVAGGNTEAFF. The CDR3 DNA reads as TGCGCCAGCAGCTTGGTGGCAGGGGGAAACACTGAAGCTTTCTTT.

There are a few counts of this clone. V gene TRBV5-1 combines with J gene TRBJ1-2; 8 bases are a match to TRBD1. Per germline, CDR1 SGHRS and CDR2 YFSETQ. The CDR3 runs to 13 residues. Trimming cost V 3 bases and J 6 bases; bases outside gene matches: 4. The CDR3 sequence is CASSWTGYDGYTF. In nucleotides, the CDR3 is TGCGCCAGCAGCTGGACAGGGTATGATGGCTACACCTTC.

The V call is TRBV6-2 or TRBV6-3, the J call TRBJ1-1; D unclear. The length of the CDR3 is 18 residues. Trimming cost V 4 bases and J 1 base, with 22 bases left between them. Germline V gene lookup returns CDR1 MNHEY and CDR2 SVGEGT. The chain's CDR3 is CASSSAPWRSQRNTEAFF. In DNA form, the CDR3 reads TGTGCCAGCAGTTCTGCTCCATGGCGCTCCCAGAGGAACACTGAAGCTTTCTTT.

This clone has a handful of counts. This chain links TRBV2 with TRBJ2-2, with TRBD2 matching over 10 bases. This CDR3 contains 15 residues. CDR1 and CDR2 from the germline V gene are SNHLY and FYNNEI. V lost 2 bases to trimming and J lost 5 bases; unmatched junction nucleotides: 2. The CDR3 DNA is TGTGCCAGCAGTGAACCGGGACTAGCGACCGGGGAGCTGTTTTTT. As protein: CASSEPGLATGELFF.

This CDR3 is CASSPLDRSSYEQYF. In DNA, the CDR3 is TGTGCCAGCTCACCCCTCGACAGGAGCTCCTACGAGCAGTACTTC. This sequence joins TRBV18 and TRBJ2-7, with D perhaps TRBD1 (6 bases). CDR1 KGHSH and CDR2 LQKENI come from the germline V gene. The length of the CDR3 is 15 residues. Trimming cost V 3 bases and J 0 bases, with 12 bases left between them. The complete variable domain, with remaining parts taken from reference TRBV18 and TRBJ2-7, reads NAGVMQNPRHLVRRRGQEARLRCSPMKGHSHVYWYRQLPEEGLKFMVYLQKENIIDESGMPKERFSAEFPKEGPSILRIQQVVRGDSAAYFCASSPLDRSSYEQYFGPGTRLTVT.

This clone occurred once. This sequence joins TRBV5-8 and TRBJ2-1, with D possibly TRBD2 on 5 matching bases. Deletions cut 2 bases from V and 2 bases from J, with 14 bases between. The CDR3 is 16 amino acids. The germline gives CDR1 SGHTS, CDR2 YDEGEE. The CDR3: CASSFVLAGTYNEQFF. DNA of the CDR3: TGTGCCAGCAGCTTCGTGCTAGCCGGAACCTACAATGAGCAGTTCTTC.

The chain combines TRBV11-2 with TRBJ2-2, with 8 bases that match TRBD1. V lost 6 bases to trimming and J lost 3 bases; unmatched junction nucleotides: 6. The CDR3 sequence is 15 residues long. Germline values: CDR1 SGHAT, CDR2 FQNNGV. CDR3 sequence reads: CASSLQGADTGELFF. In nucleotides, the CDR3 is TGTGCCAGCAGTCTCCAGGGGGCTGACACCGGGGAGCTGTTTTTT.

This chain uses TRBV2 with TRBJ2-1, with 9 bases fitting TRBD2. The germline CDR1 and CDR2 sequences are SNHLY and FYNNEI. The V segment lost 6 bases and the J segment 9 bases; nucleotides outside the gene matches: 9. The CDR3 extends over 14 amino acids. CDR3 protein: CASRRREGVGEQFF. The CDR3 nucleotides are TGTGCCAGCAGGCGGCGGGAGGGCGTTGGTGAGCAGTTCTTC.

J is TRBJ2-5 and V is TRBV12-3 or TRBV12-4; 8 bases are a match to TRBD1. The length of the CDR3 is 11 residues. With V trimmed by 5 bases and J by 12 bases, 5 bases remained unmatched. The CDR3 sequence is CASSRTGLKYF. The DNA for the CDR3 is TGTGCCAGCAGTCGGACAGGGCTCAAGTACTTC.

The chain carries TRBV30 and TRBJ1-5; no clear D gene. The V end lost 4 bases, the J end lost 5 bases, and 12 bases lay between the germline ends. Germline V gene data show CDR1 as GTSNPN and CDR2 as SVGIG (reference sequence). The CDR3 is 13 residues long. CDR3 protein: CAWNRDEDQPQHF. The CDR3 DNA sequence: TGTGCCTGGAACCGGGATGAGGATCAGCCCCAGCATTTT.

The J gene is TRBJ2-5, the V gene TRBV5-1, with 7 bases that match TRBD2. V was pared by 1 base and J by 10 bases, with 13 bases of the junction left unmatched. CDR1 SGHRS and CDR2 YFSETQ come from the germline V gene. The CDR3 loop spans 15 amino acids. CDR3 nucleotides: TGCGCCAGCAGCTTGAGGCCTAGCGGCGGGGGAGACCAGTACTTC. Encoded protein: CASSLRPSGGGDQYF.